This is a list of T cell receptor beta chains from one sample in a study of CD8 T cells in Susac syndrome. TCRdb re-called the immunoSEQ multiplex PCR reads with MiXCR, one entry per CDR3 protein. This sample has around 200,000 distinct CDR3 sequences, with just under 95% found just once. The specimen sequenced was CD4+ T cells from PBMCs. The receptors come from a human donor with multiple sclerosis. CDR3s include the opening cysteine and the closing phenylalanine or tryptophan. Each record gives: J gene, CDR3 length, V gene, D gene, clone size, CDR3 DNA, CDR3 protein. The D gene is left open where the match is weak. The size field is filled for only some rows; it gives once, few, many or a size class.

J: TRBJ2-7
length: 15
V: TRBV5-6
D: -
size: -
DNA: TGTGCCAGCAGCTTCCCACAGAGTTTCTCCTACGAGCAGTACTTC
CDR3: CASSFPQSFSYEQYF

J: TRBJ1-2
length: 14
V: TRBV11-2
D: -
size: -
DNA: TGTGCCAGCAGCTTAGAACCGGGGGGCTATGGCTACACCTTC
CDR3: CASSLEPGGYGYTF

J: TRBJ2-1
length: 16
V: TRBV13
D: TRBD2
size: -
DNA: TGTGCCAGCAGCCGCAAACTAGCGGTGATCTACAATGAGCAGTTCTTC
CDR3: CASSRKLAVIYNEQFF

J: TRBJ1-6
length: 15
V: TRBV27
D: -
size: -
DNA: TGTGCCAGCAGTTTCAGTAGGACTAGGAATTCACCCCTCCACTTT
CDR3: CASSFSRTRNSPLHF

J: TRBJ1-2
length: 13
V: TRBV30
D: -
size: -
DNA: TGTGCCTTAAGGGGGACATGGGACTATGGCTACACCTTC
CDR3: CALRGTWDYGYTF

J: TRBJ2-6
length: 15
V: TRBV25-1
D: -
size: -
DNA: TGTGCCAGCAGTAGAGCCGGCTCTGGGGCCAACGTCCTGACTTTC
CDR3: CASSRAGSGANVLTF

J: TRBJ1-2
length: 12
V: TRBV13
D: -
size: once
DNA: TGTGCCAGCAGCCTTTTGGCGAGGGGCTACACCTTC
CDR3: CASSLLARGYTF

J: TRBJ1-2
length: 16
V: TRBV5-1
D: -
size: -
DNA: TGCGCCAGCAGCCGTCTTATACAGGGCGCGGACGATGGCTACACCTTC
CDR3: CASSRLIQGADDGYTF

J: TRBJ1-2
length: 13
V: TRBV30
D: -
size: once
DNA: TGTGCCTGGAGGTGGGGGAATCTCTATGGCTACACCTTC
CDR3: CAWRWGNLYGYTF

J: TRBJ1-6
length: 14
V: TRBV7-9
D: -
size: -
DNA: TGTGCCAGCAGCGGCTCAGGGAGGGACTCACCCCTCCACTTT
CDR3: CASSGSGRDSPLHF

J: TRBJ1-1
length: 14
V: TRBV30
D: -
size: -
DNA: TGTGCCTGGAGTGTACTTGGGGAGAACACTGAAGCTTTCTTT
CDR3: CAWSVLGENTEAFF

J: TRBJ1-5
length: 12
V: TRBV20-1
D: -
size: few
DNA: TGCAGTGCCGACAGACCCAATCAGCCCCAGCATTTT
CDR3: CSADRPNQPQHF

J: TRBJ1-5
length: 15
V: TRBV4-1
D: -
size: -
DNA: TGCGCCAGCAGCCAGCAGGGGCTTGGGGGTCAGCCCCAGCATTTT
CDR3: CASSQQGLGGQPQHF

J: TRBJ1-2
length: 13
V: TRBV29-1
D: -
size: -
DNA: TGCAGCGTTGGTGCTTGGGGGACCTATGGCTACACCTTC
CDR3: CSVGAWGTYGYTF

J: TRBJ1-5
length: 15
V: TRBV12-5
D: TRBD1
size: -
DNA: TGTGCTAGTGGTTACGGACAGGGGGTTAATCAGCCCCAGCATTTT
CDR3: CASGYGQGVNQPQHF

J: TRBJ1-5
length: 13
V: TRBV30
D: -
size: -
DNA: TGTGCCTGGAGTATAACACACAATCAGCCCCAGCATTTT
CDR3: CAWSITHNQPQHF

J: TRBJ2-3
length: 13
V: TRBV12-3/TRBV12-4
D: -
size: -
DNA: TGTGCCAGCAGTTCGACAGGCACAGATACGCAGTATTTT
CDR3: CASSSTGTDTQYF

J: TRBJ2-3
length: 15
V: TRBV2
D: -
size: -
DNA: TGTGCCAGCAGTGAACGTCTAGCTGACACAGATACGCAGTATTTT
CDR3: CASSERLADTDTQYF

J: TRBJ2-5
length: 12
V: TRBV29-1
D: -
size: -
DNA: TGCAGCGTTGCCGGGTCGGGGGAGACCCAGTACTTC
CDR3: CSVAGSGETQYF

J: TRBJ2-3
length: 16
V: TRBV18
D: TRBD2
size: -
DNA: TGTGCCAGCTCACCAAGTAGCGGGGGCCCCACAGATACGCAGTATTTT
CDR3: CASSPSSGGPTDTQYF

J: TRBJ1-2
length: 12
V: TRBV3-1
D: -
size: -
DNA: TGTGCCGTCGGGACGAGTGTCTATGGCTACACCTTC
CDR3: CAVGTSVYGYTF

J: TRBJ2-5
length: 13
V: TRBV7-3
D: -
size: -
DNA: TGTGCCAGCAGCTCCCTGCCCCAAGAGACCCAGTACTTC
CDR3: CASSSLPQETQYF

J: TRBJ2-3
length: 13
V: TRBV5-4
D: TRBD1
size: -
DNA: TGTGCCAGCAGCTCTCAGGGGGACAATACGCAGTATTTT
CDR3: CASSSQGDNTQYF

J: TRBJ1-5
length: 16
V: TRBV30
D: -
size: -
DNA: TGTGCCTGGAGTTTACCCGGGGCAGCGATCAATCAGCCCCAGCATTTT
CDR3: CAWSLPGAAINQPQHF

J: TRBJ2-7
length: 14
V: TRBV12-3/TRBV12-4
D: -
size: -
DNA: TGTGCCAGCAGTTTACGGGGGCTCTCCTACGAGCAGTACTTC
CDR3: CASSLRGLSYEQYF

J: TRBJ2-7
length: 14
V: TRBV9
D: TRBD1
size: -
DNA: TGTGCCAGCAGCTTCCGGGACAGGGGGAACGAGCAGTACTTC
CDR3: CASSFRDRGNEQYF

J: TRBJ1-1
length: 13
V: TRBV30
D: -
size: -
DNA: TGTGCCTGGAGTACCCAATCGAACACTGAAGCTTTCTTT
CDR3: CAWSTQSNTEAFF

J: TRBJ2-7
length: 15
V: TRBV25-1
D: -
size: -
DNA: TGTGCCAGCAGTGAGTCCGGAGGGAGGTCCTACGAGCAGTACTTC
CDR3: CASSESGGRSYEQYF

J: TRBJ1-2
length: 12
V: TRBV20-1
D: -
size: -
DNA: TGCAGTGCTACTGTGATTAACTATGGCTACACCTTC
CDR3: CSATVINYGYTF

J: TRBJ2-7
length: 16
V: TRBV5-4
D: -
size: -
DNA: TGTGCCAGCAGCTCCCCGGACCGGGACAACTCCTACGAGCAGTACTTC
CDR3: CASSSPDRDNSYEQYF

J: TRBJ2-3
length: 11
V: TRBV6-1
D: -
size: few
DNA: TGTGCCAGCAGGGACACAGATACGCAGTATTTT
CDR3: CASRDTDTQYF

J: TRBJ1-2
length: 18
V: TRBV9
D: -
size: -
DNA: TGTGCCAGCAGCGTCTCCGGGACGGAAGTGTCTATTGGGGGTGGCTACACCTTC
CDR3: CASSVSGTEVSIGGGYTF

J: TRBJ2-1
length: 12
V: TRBV11-1
D: -
size: once
DNA: TGTGCCAGCAGCTACCCTTTGTCAGGGCAGTTCTTC
CDR3: CASSYPLSGQFF

J: TRBJ2-1
length: 16
V: TRBV12-5
D: TRBD2
size: -
DNA: TGTGCTAGTGGTTTGAGACTAGCGGGACTTTACAATGAGCAGTTCTTC
CDR3: CASGLRLAGLYNEQFF

J: TRBJ2-5
length: 13
V: TRBV3-1
D: TRBD2
size: -
DNA: TGTGCCACCATTATAGCGGGGACGGCCAGACAGTACTTC
CDR3: CATIIAGTARQYF

J: TRBJ1-2
length: 14
V: TRBV30
D: TRBD1
size: -
DNA: TGTGCCTGGAGTTCTAACAGGGGAGCGGGAGGCTACACCTTC
CDR3: CAWSSNRGAGGYTF

J: TRBJ2-3
length: 14
V: TRBV20-1
D: -
size: -
DNA: TGCAGTGCTAGTCGAATATCTAGCACAGATACGCAGTATTTT
CDR3: CSASRISSTDTQYF

J: TRBJ1-1
length: 13
V: TRBV7-8
D: -
size: -
DNA: TGTGCCAGCAGCTTAGCGGACATCGCTGAAGCTTTCTTT
CDR3: CASSLADIAEAFF

J: TRBJ1-2
length: 17
V: TRBV29-1
D: -
size: -
DNA: TGCAGCGTTGTCTGGGGCGCAGGAATTAATAATCGTGGAAGCTACACCTTC
CDR3: CSVVWGAGINNRGSYTF

J: TRBJ2-6
length: 17
V: TRBV4-2
D: -
size: -
DNA: TGTGCCAGCAGCCAAGATTTACGCGTCTCTGGGGCCAACGTCCTGACTTTC
CDR3: CASSQDLRVSGANVLTF

J: TRBJ1-5
length: 15
V: TRBV23-1
D: -
size: -
DNA: TGCGCCAGCAGTCACTCACAGGGTTTCAATCAGCCCCAGCATTTT
CDR3: CASSHSQGFNQPQHF

J: TRBJ1-2
length: 13
V: TRBV2
D: -
size: -
DNA: TGTGCCAGCAGTGACAATGCAGGGACTGGCTACACCTTC
CDR3: CASSDNAGTGYTF

J: TRBJ1-5
length: 15
V: TRBV15
D: TRBD1
size: once
DNA: TGTGCCACCAGCGAGATTCAGGGGGCGGAGCAGCCCCAGCATTTT
CDR3: CATSEIQGAEQPQHF

J: TRBJ1-5
length: 14
V: TRBV2
D: TRBD1
size: -
DNA: TGTGCCAGCAGGGTCGACAGGGGTGATCAGCCCCAGCATTTT
CDR3: CASRVDRGDQPQHF

J: TRBJ1-2
length: 14
V: TRBV27
D: -
size: -
DNA: TGTGCCAGCAGTTTAATGTTGGGGAACTATGGCTACACCTTC
CDR3: CASSLMLGNYGYTF

J: TRBJ1-5
length: 13
V: TRBV12-3/TRBV12-4
D: TRBD1
size: -
DNA: TGTGCCAGCAGCAAGACAGGGAATCAGCCCCAGCATTTT
CDR3: CASSKTGNQPQHF

J: TRBJ2-7
length: 12
V: TRBV29-1
D: -
size: -
DNA: TGCAGCGTCTACATCGGTGGATACGAGCAGTACTTC
CDR3: CSVYIGGYEQYF

J: TRBJ1-6
length: 13
V: TRBV20-1
D: TRBD1
size: -
DNA: TGCAGTGCAGCTCGGGACAGCCATTCACCCCTCCACTTT
CDR3: CSAARDSHSPLHF

J: TRBJ2-1
length: 14
V: TRBV20-1
D: -
size: -
DNA: TGCAGTGCCCTGACCCCCCGCAAGAACAATGAGCAGTTCTTC
CDR3: CSALTPRKNNEQFF

J: TRBJ2-1
length: 14
V: TRBV9
D: -
size: -
DNA: TGTGCCAGCAGCGTAGTAGGAGGGTACAATGAGCAGTTCTTC
CDR3: CASSVVGGYNEQFF

J: TRBJ2-3
length: 12
V: TRBV7-9
D: -
size: -
DNA: TGTGCCAGCAGCTTTATTACAGATACGCAGTATTTT
CDR3: CASSFITDTQYF

J: TRBJ1-1
length: 11
V: TRBV29-1
D: -
size: -
DNA: TGCAGCGCCCGACCAGGGCCTGAAGCTTTCTTT
CDR3: CSARPGPEAFF

J: TRBJ2-5
length: 14
V: TRBV9
D: TRBD2
size: once
DNA: TGTGCCAGCAGCGTCGCTAGCGGGCGGGAGACCCAGTACTTC
CDR3: CASSVASGRETQYF

J: TRBJ2-3
length: 15
V: TRBV3-1
D: TRBD2
size: -
DNA: TGTGCCAGCAGCGTCGTAAGCGGGGGCACAGATACGCAGTATTTT
CDR3: CASSVVSGGTDTQYF

J: TRBJ2-1
length: 11
V: TRBV20-1
D: -
size: -
DNA: TGCAGTGCTAGCCGGCCTCCGGGGCAGTTCTTC
CDR3: CSASRPPGQFF

J: TRBJ2-7
length: 14
V: TRBV5-4
D: -
size: -
DNA: TGTGCCAGCAGCTTGGCCAGCACGAGGAACGAGCAGTACTTC
CDR3: CASSLASTRNEQYF